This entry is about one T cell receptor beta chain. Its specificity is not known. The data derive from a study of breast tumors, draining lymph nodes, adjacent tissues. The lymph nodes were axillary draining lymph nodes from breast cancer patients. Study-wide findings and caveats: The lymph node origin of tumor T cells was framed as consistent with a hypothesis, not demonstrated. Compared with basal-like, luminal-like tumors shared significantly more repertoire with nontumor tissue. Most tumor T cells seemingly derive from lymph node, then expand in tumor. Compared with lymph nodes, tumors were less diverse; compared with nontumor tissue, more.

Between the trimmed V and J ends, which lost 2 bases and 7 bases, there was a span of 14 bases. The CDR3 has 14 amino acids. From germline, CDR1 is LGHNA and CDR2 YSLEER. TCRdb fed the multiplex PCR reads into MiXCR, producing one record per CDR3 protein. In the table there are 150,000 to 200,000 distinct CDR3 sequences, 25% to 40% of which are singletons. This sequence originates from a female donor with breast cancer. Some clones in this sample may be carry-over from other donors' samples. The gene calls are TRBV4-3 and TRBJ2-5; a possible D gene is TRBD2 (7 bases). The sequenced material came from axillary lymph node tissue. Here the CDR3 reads CASSQKNREGTQYF. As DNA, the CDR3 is TGCGCCAGCAGCCAAAAAAACAGGGAGGGGACCCAGTACTTC.